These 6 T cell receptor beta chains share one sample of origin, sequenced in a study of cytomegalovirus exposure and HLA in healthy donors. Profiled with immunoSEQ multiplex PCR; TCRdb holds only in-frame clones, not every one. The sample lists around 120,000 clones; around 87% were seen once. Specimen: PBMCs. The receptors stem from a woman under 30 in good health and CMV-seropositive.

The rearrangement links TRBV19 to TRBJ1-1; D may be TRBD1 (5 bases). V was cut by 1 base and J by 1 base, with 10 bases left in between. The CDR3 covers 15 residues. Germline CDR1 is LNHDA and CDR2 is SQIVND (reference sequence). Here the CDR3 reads CASSIAGLGNTEAFF. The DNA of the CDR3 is TGTGCCAGTAGTATAGCGGGACTCGGGAACACTGAAGCTTTCTTT.

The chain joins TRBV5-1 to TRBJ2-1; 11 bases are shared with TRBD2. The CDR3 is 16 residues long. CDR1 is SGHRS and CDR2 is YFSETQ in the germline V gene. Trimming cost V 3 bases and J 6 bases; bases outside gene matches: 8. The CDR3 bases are TGCGCCAGCAGCTACACTAGCGGGAGTGGTGGCAATGAGCAGTTCTTC. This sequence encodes CASSYTSGSGGNEQFF. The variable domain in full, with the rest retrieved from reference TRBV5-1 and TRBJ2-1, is KAGVTQTPRYLIKTRGQQVTLSCSPISGHRSVSWYQQTPGQGLQFLFEYFSETQRNKGNFPGRFSGRQFSNSRSEMNVSTLELGDSALYLCASSYTSGSGGNEQFFGPGTRLTVL.

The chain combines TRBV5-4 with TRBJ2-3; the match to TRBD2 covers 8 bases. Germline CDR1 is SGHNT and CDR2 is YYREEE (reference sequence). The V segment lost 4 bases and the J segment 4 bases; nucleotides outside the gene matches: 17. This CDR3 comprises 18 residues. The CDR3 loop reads CASSGGLRAGVGADTQYF. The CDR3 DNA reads TGTGCCAGCAGCGGGGGGCTCAGAGCGGGAGTTGGGGCAGATACGCAGTATTTT.

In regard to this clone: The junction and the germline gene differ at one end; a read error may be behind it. The chain's CDR3 is CASSPLAGGPRGAQYF. CDR3 nucleotides: TGTGCTAGCAGCCCACTAGCGGGGGGTCCCCGGGGGGCCCAGTACTTC. This chain connects TRBV7-7 to TRBJ2-5, with 12 positions matching TRBD2. This CDR3 contains 16 residues. Germline CDR1 reads SSHAT; CDR2 reads FNYEAQ (reference sequence).

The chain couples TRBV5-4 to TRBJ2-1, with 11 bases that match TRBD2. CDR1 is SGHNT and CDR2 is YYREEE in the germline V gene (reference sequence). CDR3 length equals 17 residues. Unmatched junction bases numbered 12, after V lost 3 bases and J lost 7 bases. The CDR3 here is CASSSLAGGGWGNEQFF. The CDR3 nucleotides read TGTGCCAGCAGCTCTCTAGCGGGGGGTGGTTGGGGTAATGAGCAGTTCTTC. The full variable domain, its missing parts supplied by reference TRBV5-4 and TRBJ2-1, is ETGVTQSPTHLIKTRGQQVTLRCSSQSGHNTVSWYQQALGQGPQFIFQYYREEENGRGNFPPRFSGLQFPNYSSELNVNALELDDSALYLCASSSLAGGGWGNEQFFGPGTRLTVL.

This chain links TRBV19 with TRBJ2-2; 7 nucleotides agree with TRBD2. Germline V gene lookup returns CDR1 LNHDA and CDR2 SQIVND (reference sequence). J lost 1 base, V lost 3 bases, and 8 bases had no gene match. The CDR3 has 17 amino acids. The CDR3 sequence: CASSMGDLAGNTGELFF. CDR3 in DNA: TGTGCCAGTAGTATGGGGGATTTAGCGGGGAACACCGGGGAGCTGTTTTTT.